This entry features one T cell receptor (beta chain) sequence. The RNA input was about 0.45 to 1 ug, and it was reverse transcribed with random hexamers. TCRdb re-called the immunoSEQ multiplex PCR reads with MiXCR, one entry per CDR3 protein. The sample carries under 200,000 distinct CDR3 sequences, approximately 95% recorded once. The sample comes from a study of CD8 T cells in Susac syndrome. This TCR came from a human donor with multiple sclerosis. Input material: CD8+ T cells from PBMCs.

Here the CDR3 reads CSASRSYNEQFF. For the CDR3, the DNA is TGCAGTGCTAGTCGGAGCTACAATGAGCAGTTCTTC. The chain links TRBV20-1 to TRBJ2-1, with unresolved D. V was pared by 3 bases and J by 3 bases, with 6 bases between. The CDR3 extends over 12 amino acids. Germline V gene sequence: CDR1 DFQATT, CDR2 SNEGSKA (reference sequence).